This TCR beta chain came from a study of relationships among human T cell subsets. Notes on this clonotype: The antigen is undetermined.

After negative selection with anti-CD4 multisort beads, CD8+ T cells were positively selected with anti-CD8 beads. T cell subsets were isolated with magnetic beads coated with subset-specific monoclonal antibodies. CDR1 is SGHAT, CDR2 FQNNGV, per germline. CDR3 length: 16 amino acids. Trimming left V 4 bases short and J 0 bases short, with 16 bases between. From mRNA, alpha and beta CDR3 regions were amplified using semiquantitative ARM-PCR. Exponential amplification used communal superprimers after tagged nested gene-specific primers in ARM-PCR. Nested primers were removed by exonuclease before the second PCR round. In TCRdb, the multiplex PCR reads were re-called with MiXCR into one record per CDR3 protein. In the table there are more than 4,500 distinct CDR3 sequences, around two thirds of which are singletons. Whole-study results and caveats: V, D, J usage, CDR3 length and N-additions were similar across seven subsets. Th1, Th2 and regulatory subsets overlapped substantially in CDR3 sequences.

Sequences were obtained from CD8+ T cells sorted from blood. The chain joins TRBV11-2 to TRBJ2-7, with D tentatively TRBD2 (6 bases). The TCR comes from a man aged 35 to 55 in good health. The CDR3 DNA is TGTGCCAGCAGCTCGATTATGGACGGGAGCTCCTACGAGCAGTACTTC. This encodes CASSSIMDGSSYEQYF.